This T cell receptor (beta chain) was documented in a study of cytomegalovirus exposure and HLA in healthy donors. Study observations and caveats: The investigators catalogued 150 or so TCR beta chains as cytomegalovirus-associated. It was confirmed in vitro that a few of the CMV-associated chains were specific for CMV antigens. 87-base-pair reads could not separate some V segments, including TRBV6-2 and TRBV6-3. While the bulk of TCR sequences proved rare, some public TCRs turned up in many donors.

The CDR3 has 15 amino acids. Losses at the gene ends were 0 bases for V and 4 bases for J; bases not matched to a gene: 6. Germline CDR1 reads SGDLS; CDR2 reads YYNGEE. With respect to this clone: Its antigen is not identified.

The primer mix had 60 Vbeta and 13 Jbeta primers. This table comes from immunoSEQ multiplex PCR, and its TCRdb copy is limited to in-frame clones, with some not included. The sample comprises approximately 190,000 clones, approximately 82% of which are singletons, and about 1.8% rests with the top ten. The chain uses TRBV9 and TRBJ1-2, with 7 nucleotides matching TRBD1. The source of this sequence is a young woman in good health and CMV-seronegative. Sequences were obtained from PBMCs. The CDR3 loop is CASSVVLGQSYGYTF. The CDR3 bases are TGTGCCAGCAGCGTAGTTCTGGGACAGTCCTATGGCTACACCTTC.